This entry lists 27 T cell receptor beta chains sequenced from one sample in a study of cytomegalovirus exposure and HLA in healthy donors. Both 60 Vbeta primers and 13 Jbeta primers went into the PCR. Data came from immunoSEQ multiplex PCR; TCRdb stores just in-frame clones and leaves some out. In the table there are under 200,000 clones, about four fifths of which are singletons. Sequencing input: PBMCs. The receptor source for this set is a woman under 30 in good health and CMV-seronegative.

This clone has only a few counts. V is TRBV5-1 and J is TRBJ1-1; D is possibly TRBD1 (6 bases). The CDR3 extends over 14 amino acids. V was clipped by 4 bases and J by 4 bases, with 14 bases between them. Germline CDR1 and CDR2: SGHRS and YFSETQ. The chain's CDR3 is CASSLGGGGTEAFF. In DNA, the CDR3 is TGCGCCAGCAGCCTAGGAGGGGGGGGCACTGAAGCTTTCTTT.

J is TRBJ2-5 and V is TRBV2, with 7 bases that match TRBD2. Gene TRBJ2-7 matches the end of the DNA better, so the J call may be wrong. The germline gives CDR1 SNHLY, CDR2 FYNNEI. This CDR3 region has 17 residues. This CDR3 is CASSEAVPREGGNEQYF. CDR3 bases: TGTGCCAGCAGTGAGGCGGTCCCTAGGGAGGGTGGGAACGAGCAGTACTTC.

The chain couples TRBV19 to TRBJ2-3, with TRBD2 matching 8 bases. The CDR3 spans 15 residues. J was trimmed by 6 bases and V by 1 base; bases with no gene match: 6. The germline V gene has CDR1 LNHDA and CDR2 SQIVND (reference sequence). Written as DNA, the CDR3 is TGTGCCAGTAGTATAGGGCTAGCGGGTACGGATACGCAGTATTTT. Protein sequence: CASSIGLAGTDTQYF.

For the CDR3, the DNA is TGTGCCAGTAGCCAACCAGGGGAGAGAAGAAACACCATATATTTT. This translates into CASSQPGERRNTIYF. The rearrangement joins TRBV19 to TRBJ1-3; possible D gene TRBD1, 6 bases. The CDR3 totals 15 residues. V shed 6 bases and J shed 5 bases, with 17 bases lying between them. Germline CDR1 is LNHDA and CDR2 is SQIVND (reference sequence).

The rearrangement links TRBV27 to TRBJ1-5; D ambiguous. Deletions cut 2 bases from V and 0 bases from J, with 8 bases between. Germline V gene lookup returns CDR1 MNHEY and CDR2 SMNVEV (reference sequence). This CDR3 spans 15 amino acids. The CDR3 bases are TGTGCCAGCAGTTTAAGGCAGGATAGCAATCAGCCCCAGCATTTT. Translation: CASSLRQDSNQPQHF.

This clone was recorded at least ten times. The V call is TRBV6-5, the J call TRBJ2-7; possibly TRBD2 for D (6 bases). Trimming stripped 2 bases from V and 3 bases from J, with 14 bases between. This CDR3 region has 15 residues. Germline V lookup: CDR1 MNHEY, CDR2 SVGAGI. The CDR3 reads CASSYRGGSNYEQYV. The CDR3 DNA is TGTGCCAGCAGTTACCGTGGAGGGAGTAACTACGAGCAGTACGTC.

The gene calls are TRBV27 and TRBJ2-7; no definite D call. Germline V lookup: CDR1 MNHEY, CDR2 SMNVEV (reference sequence). The CDR3 totals 14 residues. The germline V and J ends were trimmed by 3 bases and 0 bases, with 9 bases remaining between them. CDR3 amino acids: CASSFGQLSYEQYF. DNA of the CDR3: TGTGCCAGCAGTTTTGGGCAGCTCTCCTACGAGCAGTACTTC.

The gene calls are TRBV18 and TRBJ2-5; 9 positions agree with TRBD1. Trimming took 5 bases from V and 4 from J; bases not matched to a gene: 8. The CDR3 has 15 amino acids. The germline CDR1 and CDR2 sequences are KGHSH and LQKENI. DNA of the CDR3: TGTGCCAGCTCATTCCGGACAGGGGTTACAGAGACCCAGTACTTC. Encoded protein: CASSFRTGVTETQYF.

The chain carries TRBV7-9 and TRBJ2-1; D is ambiguous. With 0 bases removed from V and 3 bases from J, the gap between germline ends came to 9 bases. Per the germline V gene, CDR1 is SEHNR and CDR2 is FQNEAQ (reference sequence). The CDR3 contains 15 residues. CDR3 loop: CASSLASSNYNEQFF. CDR3 sequence (DNA): TGTGCCAGCAGCTTAGCTAGCAGCAACTACAATGAGCAGTTCTTC. Full variable domain (remainder filled in from reference TRBV7-9 and TRBJ2-1): DTGVSQNPRHKITKRGQNVTFRCDPISEHNRLYWYRQTLGQGPEFLTYFQNEAQLEKSRLLSDRFSAERPKGSFSTLEIQRTEQGDSAMYLCASSLASSNYNEQFFGPGTRLTVL.

The chain recombines TRBV13 with TRBJ2-3, with TRBD2 as a possible D gene (7 bases). V was clipped by 7 bases and J by 0 bases, with 17 bases between them. This CDR3 spans 16 amino acids. Germline V gene sequence: CDR1 PRHDT, CDR2 FYEKMQ (reference sequence). The CDR3 DNA follows: TGTGCCAGCACCGGACTAGTAGACAGGAGCACAGATACGCAGTATTTT. Protein: CASTGLVDRSTDTQYF.

This clone appeared a few times. The chain employs TRBV29-1 and TRBJ1-1; D gene ambiguous. From germline, CDR1 is SQVTM and CDR2 ANQGSEA. The germline V and J ends were trimmed by 0 bases and 6 bases, with 17 bases remaining between them. This CDR3 has 15 amino acids. CDR3 sequence (DNA): TGCAGCGTTGAAGAAGGTAGTCGAGGGTCTCCTGAAGCTTTCTTT. Its translation: CSVEEGSRGSPEAFF.

V usage is TRBV6-1 and J usage is TRBJ1-2; D gene ambiguous. V shed 5 bases and J shed 4 bases, with 17 bases lying between them. The CDR3 length is 15 residues. In germline, CDR1 is MNHNS, CDR2 SASEGT. CDR3 DNA: TGTGCCAGCAGTTCCTTGATCCAGGTTAGCTATGGCTACACCTTC. It yields the protein CASSSLIQVSYGYTF.

The V and J genes are TRBV5-1 and TRBJ2-1; weak D call: TRBD1 (6 bases). Trimming took off 0 bases at V and 2 bases at J, with 15 bases between the two ends. Germline CDR1 and CDR2: SGHRS and YFSETQ. The CDR3 totals 17 residues. The CDR3 sequence is CASSLVLSQGPYNEQFF. For the CDR3, the DNA is TGCGCCAGCAGCTTGGTACTTTCACAGGGCCCCTACAATGAGCAGTTCTTC.

The CDR3 nucleotides are TGTGCCAGTAGTTCCTCGGGAAGGGTGAGGATCGTTGGAAACACCATATATTTT. Amino acid sequence: CASSSSGRVRIVGNTIYF. This chain joins TRBV19 and TRBJ1-3; the D is unclear. The ends were cut back, 5 bases at V and 3 bases at J, with 23 bases in the middle. Germline assignment: CDR1 LNHDA and CDR2 SQIVND (reference sequence). The CDR3 runs to 18 residues.

The chain combines TRBV13 with TRBJ2-5; D may be TRBD1 (7 bases). This CDR3 is built from 15 residues. CDR1 is PRHDT and CDR2 is FYEKMQ in the germline V gene (reference sequence). V was clipped by 0 bases and J by 5 bases, with 13 bases between them. CDR3 coding DNA: TGTGCCAGCAGCTTAGGCAGGGGGGCTCGGGAGACCCAGTACTTC. Protein product: CASSLGRGARETQYF.

The rearrangement joins TRBV28 to TRBJ2-1, with D hard to call. The CDR3 consists of 14 residues. V lost 3 bases, J lost 8 bases, and 14 bases lay in between. Germline CDR1 MDHEN, CDR2 SYDVKM. CDR3 region: CASSLYGRFDEQFF. CDR3 nucleotide sequence: TGTGCCAGCAGTTTGTATGGCAGATTCGATGAGCAGTTCTTC.

The rearrangement joins TRBV13 to TRBJ2-7; 7 positions match TRBD1. This CDR3 has 18 residues. V was pared by 5 bases and J by 2 bases, with 18 bases of the junction left unmatched. From germline, CDR1 is PRHDT and CDR2 FYEKMQ (reference sequence). For the CDR3, the DNA is TGTGCCAGCAGCCCTGGTCTAACGGGACAGTTGACACCCTACGAGCAGTACTTC. The encoded protein is CASSPGLTGQLTPYEQYF.

The chain carries TRBV9 and TRBJ2-5, with D possibly TRBD2 on 6 matching bases. CDR3 length: 15 residues. Trimming left V 3 bases short and J 4 bases short, with 16 bases between. Germline V CDR1 and CDR2: SGDLS, YYNGEE. The CDR3 nucleotides read TGTGCCAGCAGCGGGGAGGAGGGTGGAGGAGAGACCCAGTACTTC. Translation: CASSGEEGGGETQYF.

Here the CDR3 reads CASRNRTLYQETQYF. The CDR3 bases are TGTGCCAGCAGGAACCGGACACTGTACCAAGAGACCCAGTACTTC. The chain recombines TRBV21-1 with TRBJ2-5; the D call in the table, TRBD1, was not verified against the DNA. TRBV21-1 is described as a pseudogene. The CDR3 runs to 15 residues.

This clone was found a few times. The CDR3, as DNA: TGTGCCATCGCCCGGACAGGGGACGCTGAAGCTTTCTTT. This sequence encodes CAIARTGDAEAFF. The rearrangement uses TRBV10-3 and TRBJ1-1, with 9 bases lining up with TRBD1. The CDR3 length is 13 residues. The V gene's germline CDR1 is ENHRY and CDR2 SYGVKD. V shed 8 bases and J 6 bases; nucleotides not matched to a gene: 7.

The chain has TRBV11-2 and TRBJ1-2, with no clear D. The CDR3 runs to 14 residues. Germline V gene sequence: CDR1 SGHAT, CDR2 FQNNGV. With 5 bases removed from V and 2 bases from J, the gap between germline ends came to 12 bases. CDR3 DNA: TGTGCCAGCAGCGTCAGAGACGGGAACTATGGCTACACCTTC. It encodes CASSVRDGNYGYTF.

J is TRBJ1-2 and V is TRBV6-1; TRBD1 might be the D (6 bases). Germline V lookup: CDR1 MNHNS, CDR2 SASEGT. The CDR3 sequence is 16 residues long. The V end lost 4 bases, the J end lost 6 bases, and 21 bases lay between the germline ends. The DNA of the CDR3 is TGTGCCAGCAGTGTATGGGGACACTCAAGCGGTGATGGCTACACCTTC. Its protein product is CASSVWGHSSGDGYTF.

V and J are TRBV19 and TRBJ2-7; 13 positions match TRBD2. Germline-derived CDR1 and CDR2 are LNHDA and SQIVND (reference sequence). The CDR3 is 16 residues long. Trimming took 10 bases from V and 4 from J; bases not matched to a gene: 13. CDR3 region: CANKRGRTSGSYEQYV. The DNA of the CDR3 is TGTGCCAACAAAAGGGGAAGGACTAGCGGGAGTTACGAGCAGTACGTC.

The rearrangement links TRBV28 to TRBJ2-1; possible D gene TRBD2, 5 bases. Trimming shortened V by 3 bases and J by 5 bases, and 14 bases separated the two germline ends. CDR1 is MDHEN, CDR2 SYDVKM, per germline. The CDR3 consists of 15 residues. This CDR3 reads CASSFRGSGNNEQFF. For the CDR3, the DNA is TGTGCCAGCAGTTTTCGAGGGAGTGGGAACAATGAGCAGTTCTTC.

The chain carries TRBV9 and TRBJ2-1, with 7 positions matching TRBD2. V shed 7 bases, J shed 4 bases, and the junction held 8 bases outside the gene matches. Germline V gene data show CDR1 as SGDLS and CDR2 as YYNGEE. The CDR3 contains 14 residues. The CDR3 spells CASGRGGSYNEQFF. The CDR3 nucleotides are TGTGCCAGCGGGCGAGGCGGGAGTTACAATGAGCAGTTCTTC.

J is TRBJ2-3 and V is TRBV29-1; the D is unclear. Trimming left V 7 bases short and J 0 bases short, with 11 bases between. This CDR3 spans 13 amino acids. Per germline, CDR1 SQVTM and CDR2 ANQGSEA. The CDR3 here is CSELATSTDTQYF. In DNA, the CDR3 is TGCAGCGAGTTGGCGACTAGCACAGATACGCAGTATTTT.

The chain is built from TRBV2 and TRBJ2-3; 11 bases agree with TRBD2. With 8 bases clipped from V and 10 bases from J, the junction kept 8 bases outside the gene matches. The germline V gene encodes CDR1 SNHLY and CDR2 FYNNEI. The CDR3 has 13 amino acids. The CDR3 coding sequence is TGTGCCAGCCTACTAGCGGGAGCACCATCGCAGTATTTT. Translation: CASLLAGAPSQYF.